One T cell receptor (beta chain) is described in this entry. These data come from a study of shared clonotypes between healthy human individuals. Measured with immunoSEQ multiplex PCR; TCRdb has only the in-frame clones, and not every one. The table lists just over 2,000,000 clones, about 95% of them singletons. The CDR3 is made up of 12 amino acids. The germline V and J ends were trimmed by 11 bases and 4 bases, with 14 bases remaining between them. Germline lookup yields CDR1 MNHNS and CDR2 SASEGT. CD45RO negativity and positive selection for CCR7 defined naive CD8 cells, a population that excluded terminally differentiated effector memory CD45RA+ cells.

V usage is TRBV6-1 and J usage is TRBJ1-1; D perhaps matches TRBD1 (5 bases). The sequence came from a young man in good health. Sequencing was carried out using naive CD8+ T cells sorted from blood. CDR3 in DNA: TGTGCCCCCCGGGGCTGGGGCACTGAAGCTTTCTTT. This codes for CAPRGWGTEAFF.